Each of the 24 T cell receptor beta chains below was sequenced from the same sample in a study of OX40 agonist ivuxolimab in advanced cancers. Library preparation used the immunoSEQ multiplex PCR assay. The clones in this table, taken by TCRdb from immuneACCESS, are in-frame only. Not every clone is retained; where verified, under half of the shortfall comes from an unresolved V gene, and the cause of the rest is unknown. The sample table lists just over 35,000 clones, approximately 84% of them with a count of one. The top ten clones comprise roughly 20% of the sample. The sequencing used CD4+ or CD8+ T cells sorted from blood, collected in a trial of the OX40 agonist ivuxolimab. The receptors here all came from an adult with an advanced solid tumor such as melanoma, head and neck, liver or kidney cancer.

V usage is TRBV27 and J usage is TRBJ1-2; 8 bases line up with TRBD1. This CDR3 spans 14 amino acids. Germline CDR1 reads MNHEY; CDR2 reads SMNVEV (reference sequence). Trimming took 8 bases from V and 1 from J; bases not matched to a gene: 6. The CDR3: CASGRQGFNYGYTF. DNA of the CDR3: TGTGCCAGCGGGAGACAGGGGTTTAACTATGGCTACACCTTC.

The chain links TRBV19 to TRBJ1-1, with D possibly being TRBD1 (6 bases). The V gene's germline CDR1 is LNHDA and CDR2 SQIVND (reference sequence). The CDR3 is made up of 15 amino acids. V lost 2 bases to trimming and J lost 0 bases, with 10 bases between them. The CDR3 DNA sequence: TGTGCCAGTAGTATACTCGGGACACTGAACACTGAAGCTTTCTTT. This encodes CASSILGTLNTEAFF.

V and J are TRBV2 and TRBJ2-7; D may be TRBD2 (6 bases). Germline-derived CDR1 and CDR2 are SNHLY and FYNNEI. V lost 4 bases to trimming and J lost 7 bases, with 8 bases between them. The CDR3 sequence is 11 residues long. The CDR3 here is CASSGGGEQYF. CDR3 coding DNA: TGTGCCAGCAGTGGTGGGGGGGAGCAGTACTTC.

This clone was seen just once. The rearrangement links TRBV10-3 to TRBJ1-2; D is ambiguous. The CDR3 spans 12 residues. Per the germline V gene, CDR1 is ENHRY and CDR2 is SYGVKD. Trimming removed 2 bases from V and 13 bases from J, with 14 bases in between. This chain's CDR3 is CAISESPAIGTF. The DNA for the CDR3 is TGTGCCATCAGTGAGAGTCCTGCCATTGGCACCTTC.

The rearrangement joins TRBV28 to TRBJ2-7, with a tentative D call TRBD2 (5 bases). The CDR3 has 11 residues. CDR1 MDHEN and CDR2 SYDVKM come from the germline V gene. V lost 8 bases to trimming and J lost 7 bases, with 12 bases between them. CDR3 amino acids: CASVRAEEQYF. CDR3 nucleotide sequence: TGTGCCAGCGTGAGGGCAGAAGAGCAGTACTTC.

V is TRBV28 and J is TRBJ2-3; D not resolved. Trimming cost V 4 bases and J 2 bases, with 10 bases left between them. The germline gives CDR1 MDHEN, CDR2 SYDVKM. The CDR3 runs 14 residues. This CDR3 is CASSYGPNTDTQYF. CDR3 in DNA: TGTGCCAGCAGTTATGGGCCAAACACAGATACGCAGTATTTT.

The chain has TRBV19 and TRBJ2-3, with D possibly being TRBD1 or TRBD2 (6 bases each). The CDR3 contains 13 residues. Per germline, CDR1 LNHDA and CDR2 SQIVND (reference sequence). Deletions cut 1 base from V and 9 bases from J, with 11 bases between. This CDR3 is CASSIGGAGTQYF. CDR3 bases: TGTGCCAGTAGTATAGGGGGGGCCGGGACGCAGTATTTT.

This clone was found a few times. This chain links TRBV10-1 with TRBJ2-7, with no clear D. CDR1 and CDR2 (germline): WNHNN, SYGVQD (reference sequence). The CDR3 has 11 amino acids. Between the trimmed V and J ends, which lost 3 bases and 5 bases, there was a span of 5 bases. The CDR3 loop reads CASSDWNEQYF. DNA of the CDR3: TGCGCCAGCAGTGATTGGAACGAGCAGTACTTC.

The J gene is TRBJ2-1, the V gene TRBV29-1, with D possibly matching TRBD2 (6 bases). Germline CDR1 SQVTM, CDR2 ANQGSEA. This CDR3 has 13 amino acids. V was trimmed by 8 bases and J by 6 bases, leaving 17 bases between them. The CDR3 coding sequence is TGCAGCTGTCGACTAGTATCCGGCAATGAGCAGTTCTTC. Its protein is CSCRLVSGNEQFF.

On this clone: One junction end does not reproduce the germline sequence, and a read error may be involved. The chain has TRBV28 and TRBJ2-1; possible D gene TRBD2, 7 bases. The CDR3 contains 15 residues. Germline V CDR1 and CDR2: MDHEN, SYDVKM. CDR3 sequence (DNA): TGTGCCACCAGTTCCCCCGGGGGGCCAGTCAATGAGCAGTTCTTC. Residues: CATSSPGGPVNEQFF.

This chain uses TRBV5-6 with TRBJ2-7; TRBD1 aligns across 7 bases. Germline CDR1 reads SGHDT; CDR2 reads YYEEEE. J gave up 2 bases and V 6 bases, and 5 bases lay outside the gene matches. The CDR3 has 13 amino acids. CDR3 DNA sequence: TGTGCCAGCACCTCCGGGACAGCCTACGAGCAGTACTTC. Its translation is CASTSGTAYEQYF.

DNA of the CDR3: TGTGCCATCAGTGAGTCTGTGGGGGACGGATTTGTCGAGCAGTACTTC. Protein product: CAISESVGDGFVEQYF. V gene TRBV10-3 combines with J gene TRBJ2-7, with D possibly called TRBD1 or TRBD2 (5 bases each). V was cut by 0 bases and J by 6 bases, with 18 bases left in between. Germline loops: CDR1 ENHRY, CDR2 SYGVKD. The CDR3 has 16 residues.

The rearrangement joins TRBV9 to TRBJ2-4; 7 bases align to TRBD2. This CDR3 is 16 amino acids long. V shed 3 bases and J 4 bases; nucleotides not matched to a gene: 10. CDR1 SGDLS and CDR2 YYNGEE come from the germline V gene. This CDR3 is CASSADAGAEKNIQYF. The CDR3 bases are TGTGCCAGCAGCGCAGACGCGGGAGCGGAAAAAAACATTCAGTACTTC.

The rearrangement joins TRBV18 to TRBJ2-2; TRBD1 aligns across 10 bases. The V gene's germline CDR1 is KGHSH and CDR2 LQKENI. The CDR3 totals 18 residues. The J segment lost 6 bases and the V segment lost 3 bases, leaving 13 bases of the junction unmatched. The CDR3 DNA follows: TGTGCCAGCTCACCGGGGACAGGGGCGAATCCGTCACCCGGGGAGCTGTTTTTT. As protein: CASSPGTGANPSPGELFF.

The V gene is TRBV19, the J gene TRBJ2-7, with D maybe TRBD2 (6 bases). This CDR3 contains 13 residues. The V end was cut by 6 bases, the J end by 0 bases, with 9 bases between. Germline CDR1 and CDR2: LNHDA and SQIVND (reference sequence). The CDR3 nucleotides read TGTGCCAGTAGGGAGGGCACCTCCTACGAGCAGTACTTC. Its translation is CASREGTSYEQYF.

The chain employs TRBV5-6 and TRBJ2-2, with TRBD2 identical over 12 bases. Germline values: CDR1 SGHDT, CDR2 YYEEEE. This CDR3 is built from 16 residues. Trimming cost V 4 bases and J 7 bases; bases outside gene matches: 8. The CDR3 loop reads CASSLLAGGPGGELFF. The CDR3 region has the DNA TGTGCCAGCAGCCTTCTAGCGGGAGGGCCGGGCGGGGAGCTGTTTTTT.

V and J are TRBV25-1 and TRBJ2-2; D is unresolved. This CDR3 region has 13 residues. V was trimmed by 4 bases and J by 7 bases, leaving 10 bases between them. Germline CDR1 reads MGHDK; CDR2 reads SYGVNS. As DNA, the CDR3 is TGTGCCAGCAGTGGACAATCTTACGGGGAGCTGTTTTTT. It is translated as CASSGQSYGELFF.

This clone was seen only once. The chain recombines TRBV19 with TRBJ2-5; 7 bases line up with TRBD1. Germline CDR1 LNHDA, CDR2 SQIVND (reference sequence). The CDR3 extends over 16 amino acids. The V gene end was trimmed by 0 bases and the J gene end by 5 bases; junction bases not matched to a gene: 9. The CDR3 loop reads CASSIDGTAFLETQYF. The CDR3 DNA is TGTGCCAGTAGTATAGATGGGACAGCGTTCCTGGAGACCCAGTACTTC.

CDR3 in amino acids: CASSDLAGANVLTF. In DNA form, the CDR3 reads TGTGCCAGCAGTGATTTAGCCGGGGCCAACGTCCTGACTTTC. This chain joins TRBV2 and TRBJ2-6; no clear D. The V and J ends lost 3 bases and 4 bases respectively, with 7 bases between them. The CDR3 covers 14 residues. Germline CDR1 SNHLY, CDR2 FYNNEI.

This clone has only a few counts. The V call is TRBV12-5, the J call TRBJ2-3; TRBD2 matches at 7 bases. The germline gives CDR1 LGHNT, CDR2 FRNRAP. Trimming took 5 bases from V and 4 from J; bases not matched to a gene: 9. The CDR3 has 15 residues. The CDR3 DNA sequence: TGTGCTAGTGGTCCGGAGTCGGGAGGCGCAGATACGCAGTATTTT. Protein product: CASGPESGGADTQYF.

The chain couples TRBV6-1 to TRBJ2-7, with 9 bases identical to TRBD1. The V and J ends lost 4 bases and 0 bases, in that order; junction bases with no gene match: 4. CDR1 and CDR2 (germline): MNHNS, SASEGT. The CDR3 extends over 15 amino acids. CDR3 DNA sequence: TGTGCCAGCAGTGTGGGACAGGGCAGCTCCTACGAGCAGTACTTC. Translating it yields CASSVGQGSSYEQYF.

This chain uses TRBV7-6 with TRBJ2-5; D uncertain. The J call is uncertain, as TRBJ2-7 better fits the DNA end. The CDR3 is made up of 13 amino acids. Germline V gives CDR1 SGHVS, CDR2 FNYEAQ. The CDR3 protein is CASSLDRTYEQYF. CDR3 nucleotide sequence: TGTGCCAGCAGCTTAGACAGAACCTACGAGCAGTACTTC.

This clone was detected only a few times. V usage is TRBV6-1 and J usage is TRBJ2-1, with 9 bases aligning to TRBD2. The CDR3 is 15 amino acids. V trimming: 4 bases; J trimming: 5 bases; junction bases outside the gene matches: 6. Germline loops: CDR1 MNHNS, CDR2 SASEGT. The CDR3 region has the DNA TGTGCCAGCAGTGTGGAAGCGGGGGGCAACAATGAGCAGTTCTTC. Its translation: CASSVEAGGNNEQFF.

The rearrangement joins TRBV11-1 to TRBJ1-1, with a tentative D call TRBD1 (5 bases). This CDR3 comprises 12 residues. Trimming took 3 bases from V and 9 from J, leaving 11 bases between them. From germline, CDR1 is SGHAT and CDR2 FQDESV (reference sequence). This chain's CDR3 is CASSFSQGKAFF. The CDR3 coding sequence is TGTGCCAGCAGCTTTTCCCAGGGAAAAGCTTTCTTT. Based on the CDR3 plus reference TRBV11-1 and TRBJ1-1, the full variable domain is EAEVAQSPRYKITEKSQAVAFWCDPISGHATLYWYRQILGQGPELLVQFQDESVVDDSQLPKDRFSAERLKGVDSTLKIQPAELGDSAMYLCASSFSQGKAFFGQGTRLTVV.